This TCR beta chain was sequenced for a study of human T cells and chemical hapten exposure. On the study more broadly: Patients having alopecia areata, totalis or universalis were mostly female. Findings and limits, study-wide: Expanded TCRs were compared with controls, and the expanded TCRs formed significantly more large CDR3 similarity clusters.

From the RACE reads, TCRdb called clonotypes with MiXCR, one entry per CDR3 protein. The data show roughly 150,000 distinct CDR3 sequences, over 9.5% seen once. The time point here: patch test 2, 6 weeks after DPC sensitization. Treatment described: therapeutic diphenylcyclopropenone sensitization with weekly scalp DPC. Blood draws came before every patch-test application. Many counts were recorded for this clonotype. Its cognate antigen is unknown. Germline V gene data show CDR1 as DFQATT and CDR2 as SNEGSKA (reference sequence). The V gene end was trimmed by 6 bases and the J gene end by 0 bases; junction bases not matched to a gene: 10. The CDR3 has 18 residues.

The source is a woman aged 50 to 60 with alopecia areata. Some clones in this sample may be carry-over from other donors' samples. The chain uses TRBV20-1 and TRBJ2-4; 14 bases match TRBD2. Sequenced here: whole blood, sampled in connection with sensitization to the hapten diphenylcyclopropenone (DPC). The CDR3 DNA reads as TGCAGTGCCCGCAGGAGACTAGCGGGAGGGAGAGCCAAAAACATTCAGTACTTC. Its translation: CSARRRLAGGRAKNIQYF.